The 9 T cell receptor beta chains in this list originate from one sample, sequenced in a study of T cell responses to AZD1222 COVID-19 vaccine. Assay used: immunoSEQ multiplex PCR; TCRdb lists only in-frame clones, some missing. The sample yields over 60,000 clones, roughly 84% seen once. This sample comprised peripheral blood, obtained on day 0 of AZD1222 vaccination. Source of these receptors: an adult in good health.

V gene TRBV13 combines with J gene TRBJ2-7, with D perhaps matching TRBD2 (5 bases). Trimming removed 1 base from V and 1 base from J, with 14 bases in between. The CDR3 is made up of 16 amino acids. Per the germline V gene, CDR1 is PRHDT and CDR2 is FYEKMQ (reference sequence). CDR3 protein: CASSLVPIAQSYEQYF. Written as DNA, the CDR3 is TGTGCCAGCAGCTTAGTCCCCATAGCGCAATCCTACGAGCAGTACTTC. The variable domain in full, completed from reference TRBV13 and TRBJ2-7, reads AAGVIQSPRHLIKEKRETATLKCYPIPRHDTVYWYQQGPGQDPQFLISFYEKMQSDKGSIPDRFSAQQFSDYHSELNMSSLELGDSALYFCASSLVPIAQSYEQYFGPGTRLTVT.

The chain couples TRBV7-2 to TRBJ2-1; D is unresolved. V lost 2 bases and J lost 7, with 9 bases in between. The CDR3 is 13 residues long. In germline, CDR1 is SGHTA, CDR2 FQGNSA. In DNA form, the CDR3 reads TGTGCCAGCAGCTTATTGCCTAGTAATGAGCAGTTCTTC. It codes for CASSLLPSNEQFF.

The chain couples TRBV4-3 to TRBJ2-3, with 15 nucleotides matching TRBD2. Germline trimming cut 4 bases from V and 5 bases from J; bases unmatched to any gene: 1. CDR1 and CDR2 (germline): LGHNA, YSLEER. The CDR3 has 15 amino acids. CDR3: CASSRGLAGGDTQYF. The CDR3 coding sequence is TGCGCCAGCAGCCGGGGACTAGCGGGGGGAGATACGCAGTATTTT.

The rearrangement links TRBV4-3 to TRBJ1-1; D is unresolved. V was trimmed by 3 bases and J by 2 bases, leaving 13 bases between them. The CDR3 runs 15 residues. Germline V gives CDR1 LGHNA, CDR2 YSLEER. This CDR3 reads CASSQSGLVNTEAFF. The DNA of the CDR3 is TGCGCCAGCAGCCAGTCCGGACTCGTAAACACTGAAGCTTTCTTT.

This clone appeared a single time. The V gene is TRBV11-3, the J gene TRBJ2-3, with 8 bases matching TRBD1. V shed 5 bases, J shed 4 bases, and the junction held 11 bases outside the gene matches. In germline, CDR1 is SGHNT, CDR2 YENEEA. This CDR3 has 16 residues. The CDR3 region has the DNA TGTGCCAGCAGCCTCCGACAGGGGACGGGGTCAGATACGCAGTATTTT. It specifies CASSLRQGTGSDTQYF.

The chain links TRBV19 to TRBJ2-1; D is perhaps TRBD1 or TRBD2 (5 bases each). The V gene lost 4 bases and the J gene lost 8 bases, with 18 bases spanning the gap. CDR3 length: 15 amino acids. Germline V gives CDR1 LNHDA, CDR2 SQIVND (reference sequence). CDR3 in amino acids: CASSTNRRHWDEQFF. The CDR3 DNA follows: TGTGCCAGTAGTACCAACAGGAGGCATTGGGATGAGCAGTTCTTC.

In DNA, the CDR3 is TGCGCCAGCAGTTGGACAGGGGGAGAGCGAAACACCATATATTTT. Its protein is CASSWTGGERNTIYF. The rearrangement joins TRBV5-1 to TRBJ1-3; 10 nucleotides align to TRBD1. Germline V gene sequence: CDR1 SGHRS, CDR2 YFSETQ. The CDR3 is 15 amino acids. Unmatched junction bases numbered 7, after V lost 5 bases and J lost 5 bases.

The chain couples TRBV18 to TRBJ1-1; D call uncertain. Trimming removed 0 bases from V and 1 base from J, with 15 bases in between. Germline CDR1 is KGHSH and CDR2 is LQKENI. The length of the CDR3 is 17 residues. In DNA, the CDR3 is TGTGCCAGCTCACCACCGGTTACTGCCGCGGGGAACACTGAAGCTTTCTTT. Translating gives CASSPPVTAAGNTEAFF.

The rearrangement uses TRBV5-5 and TRBJ2-7, with 9 bases fitting TRBD1. This CDR3 is 13 amino acids long. Germline CDR1 SGHKS, CDR2 YYEKEE (reference sequence). Trimming took 4 bases from V and 3 from J; bases not matched to a gene: 2. Written as DNA, the CDR3 is TGTGCCAGCAGCCGGGACAGGGACTACGAGCAGTACTTC. This codes for CASSRDRDYEQYF.